The next 6 T cell receptor beta chains were all read from a single sample in a study of blood T cell repertoires in COVID-19. Assay used: immunoSEQ multiplex PCR; TCRdb lists only in-frame clones, some missing. Here the sample spans around 280,000 clones, 70% to 90% being singletons. Material for sequencing was peripheral blood. The source of these receptors is a man in his sixties or seventies with acute or convalescent COVID-19.

This clone was seen a single time. V usage is TRBV29-1 and J usage is TRBJ1-1; D uncertain. The CDR3 consists of 13 residues. CDR1 and CDR2 (germline): SQVTM, ANQGSEA. Trimming took off 7 bases at V and 0 bases at J, with 12 bases between the two ends. The CDR3: CSAGTRVNTEAFF. CDR3 nucleotide sequence: TGCAGCGCGGGAACGAGAGTGAACACTGAAGCTTTCTTT.

This clone appeared a single time. The chain has TRBV7-9 and TRBJ2-7; 10 nucleotides match TRBD2. J gave up 2 bases and V 0 bases, and 10 bases lay outside the gene matches. The V gene's germline CDR1 is SEHNR and CDR2 FQNEAQ (reference sequence). This CDR3 comprises 18 residues. The CDR3 reads CASSLALSASGRAYEQYF. The CDR3 nucleotides read TGTGCCAGCAGCTTAGCGCTTTCGGCTAGCGGGAGAGCCTACGAGCAGTACTTC.

V usage is TRBV11-3 and J usage is TRBJ1-6; no definite D call. V lost 5 bases, J lost 5 bases, and 7 bases lay in between. CDR1 is SGHNT and CDR2 is YENEEA in the germline V gene. The CDR3 contains 13 residues. CDR3 residues: CASSRENNSPLHF. In DNA, the CDR3 is TGTGCCAGCAGCCGGGAAAATAATTCACCCCTCCACTTT.

The rearrangement joins TRBV6-5 to TRBJ1-1; D is perhaps TRBD1 (5 bases). Germline loops: CDR1 MNHEY, CDR2 SVGAGI. The CDR3 length is 15 residues. Deletions cut 6 bases from V and 2 bases from J, with 16 bases between. The CDR3 sequence is CASRDPRALNTEAFF. The CDR3, as DNA: TGTGCCAGCAGGGATCCCAGGGCGCTCAACACTGAAGCTTTCTTT.

The chain couples TRBV9 to TRBJ2-2; the match to TRBD2 covers 9 bases. CDR1 is SGDLS and CDR2 is YYNGEE in the germline V gene. Germline trimming cut 2 bases from V and 7 bases from J; bases unmatched to any gene: 12. The CDR3 consists of 17 residues. The CDR3 DNA follows: TGTGCCAGCAGCGTCTTTGAGGCGGGAGGGAGCGGCGGGGAGCTGTTTTTT. It specifies CASSVFEAGGSGGELFF. Drawing the rest from reference TRBV9 and TRBJ2-2, the complete variable domain is DSGVTQTPKHLITATGQRVTLRCSPRSGDLSVYWYQQSLDQGLQFLIQYYNGEERAKGNILERFSAQQFPDLHSELNLSSLELGDSALYFCASSVFEAGGSGGELFFGEGSRLTVL.

This clone has just a few counts. The V gene is TRBV5-4, the J gene TRBJ2-3; 11 bases line up with TRBD2. The CDR3 is 16 residues long. The ends lost 3 bases at V and 1 base at J; junction bases unmatched: 4. Germline V CDR1 and CDR2: SGHNT, YYREEE (reference sequence). As DNA, the CDR3 is TGTGCCAGCAGCTCTGAGACTAGCGGGGGCACAGATACGCAGTATTTT. Translation: CASSSETSGGTDTQYF.